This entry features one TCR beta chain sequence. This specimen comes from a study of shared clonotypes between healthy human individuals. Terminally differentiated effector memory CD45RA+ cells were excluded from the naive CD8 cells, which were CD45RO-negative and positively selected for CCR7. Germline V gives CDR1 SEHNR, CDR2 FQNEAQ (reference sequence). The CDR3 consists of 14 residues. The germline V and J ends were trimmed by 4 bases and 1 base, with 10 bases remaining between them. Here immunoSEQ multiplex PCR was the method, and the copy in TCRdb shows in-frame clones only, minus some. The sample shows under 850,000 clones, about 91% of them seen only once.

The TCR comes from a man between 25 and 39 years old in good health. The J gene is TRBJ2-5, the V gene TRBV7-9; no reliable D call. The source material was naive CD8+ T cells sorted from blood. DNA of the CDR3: TGTGCCAGCAGCTCATCCGGCAGCCAAGAGACCCAGTACTTC. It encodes CASSSSGSQETQYF. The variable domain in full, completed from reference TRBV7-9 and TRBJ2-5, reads DTGVSQNPRHKITKRGQNVTFRCDPISEHNRLYWYRQTLGQGPEFLTYFQNEAQLEKSRLLSDRFSAERPKGSFSTLEIQRTEQGDSAMYLCASSSSGSQETQYFGPGTRLLVL.